Below, 29 T cell receptor beta chains from the same sample are listed, as sequenced in a study of CD8+ T cells in alopecia areata. Extracted RNA was reverse transcribed into cDNA, the sequencing template. Generated by immunoSEQ multiplex PCR, the TCRdb table keeps only in-frame clones and is missing some. In the table there are fewer than 70,000 clones, roughly two fifths of which are singletons. Source material: NKG2D-low CD8+ T cells sorted from blood. Every receptor here comes from a human donor with alopecia areata.

V usage is TRBV29-1 and J usage is TRBJ1-4; D not resolved. Trimming removed 1 base at V and 6 bases at J, with 6 bases between. This CDR3 has 12 residues. CDR1 is SQVTM, CDR2 ANQGSEA, per germline. The CDR3 loop is CSVEVEDEKLFF. The CDR3 coding sequence is TGCAGCGTTGAAGTCGAGGATGAAAAACTGTTTTTT.

J is TRBJ2-5 and V is TRBV2; no firm D call. Trimming took off 3 bases at V and 5 bases at J, with 10 bases between the two ends. The CDR3 length is 13 residues. Germline CDR1 SNHLY, CDR2 FYNNEI. The CDR3 here is CASSDRLGETQYF. DNA for the CDR3: TGTGCCAGCAGTGACAGGTTGGGGGAGACCCAGTACTTC.

This sequence joins TRBV28 and TRBJ1-5; D remains ambiguous. With 7 bases removed from V and 3 bases from J, the gap between germline ends came to 10 bases. Germline CDR1 MDHEN, CDR2 SYDVKM. The length of the CDR3 is 13 residues. CDR3 DNA sequence: TGTGCCAGCAACCAACTTTACAATCAGCCCCAGCATTTT. This encodes CASNQLYNQPQHF. The entire variable domain, with the rest obtained from reference TRBV28 and TRBJ1-5, is as follows: DVKVTQSSRYLVKRTGEKVFLECVQDMDHENMFWYRQDPGLGLRLIYFSYDVKMKEKGDIPEGYSVSREKKERFSLILESASTNQTSMYLCASNQLYNQPQHFGDGTRLSIL.

The chain combines TRBV29-1 with TRBJ2-3; possibly TRBD1 for D (6 bases). Trimming pared 5 bases from V and 6 bases from J, leaving 18 bases between. The CDR3 length is 14 residues. The germline CDR1 and CDR2 sequences are SQVTM and ANQGSEA. CDR3 in amino acids: CSVSTGIIMDTQYF. The DNA of the CDR3 is TGCAGCGTTTCCACAGGGATCATAATGGATACGCAGTATTTT.

The V and J genes are TRBV7-3 and TRBJ2-3; D is ambiguous. V lost 5 bases and J lost 2, with 8 bases in between. CDR1 SGHTA and CDR2 FQGTGA come from the germline V gene. The CDR3 has 13 residues. CDR3: CASSLKVTDTQYF. CDR3 sequence (DNA): TGTGCCAGCAGCCTAAAGGTCACAGATACGCAGTATTTT. Full variable domain (outside the CDR3, taken from reference TRBV7-3 and TRBJ2-3): GAGVSQTPSNKVTEKGKYVELRCDPISGHTALYWYRQSLGQGPEFLIYFQGTGAADDSGLPNDRFFAVRPEGSVSTLKIQRTERGDSAVYLCASSLKVTDTQYFGPGTRLTVL.

The chain is built from TRBV6-5 and TRBJ2-7; the D is unclear. Germline assignment: CDR1 MNHEY and CDR2 SVGAGI. The ends were cut back, 2 bases at V and 4 bases at J, with 9 bases in the middle. CDR3 length: 13 amino acids. Here the CDR3 reads CASSYGVGYEQYF. The DNA of the CDR3 is TGTGCCAGCAGTTACGGGGTAGGATACGAGCAGTACTTC.

Of note for this clone: The same CDR3 arises from other DNA sequences in this sample as well. The rearrangement uses TRBV7-9 and TRBJ2-5; D is undetermined. The V gene lost 3 bases and the J gene lost 5 bases, with 4 bases spanning the gap. The CDR3 has 11 amino acids. Germline V CDR1 and CDR2: SEHNR, FQNEAQ (reference sequence). In nucleotides, the CDR3 is TGTGCCAGCAGCTTCGGGGAGACCCAGTACTTC. Its translation is CASSFGETQYF.

The CDR3, as DNA: TGTGCCAGCAGCCGGGACTTCTACAATGAGCAGTTCTTC. This codes for CASSRDFYNEQFF. The chain combines TRBV5-6 with TRBJ2-1, with D tentatively TRBD2 (6 bases). V was trimmed by 4 bases and J by 3 bases, leaving 8 bases between them. Germline V CDR1 and CDR2: SGHDT, YYEEEE. This CDR3 is 13 amino acids long.

J is TRBJ2-7 and V is TRBV13; D is unresolved. The CDR3 runs 14 residues. Trimming removed 2 bases at V and 2 bases at J, with 10 bases between. The germline V gene encodes CDR1 PRHDT and CDR2 FYEKMQ (reference sequence). In DNA form, the CDR3 reads TGTGCCAGCAGCTTAAGAGGCAGGCCCTACGAGCAGTACTTC. Encoded protein: CASSLRGRPYEQYF.

This chain joins TRBV9 and TRBJ2-3; no clear D. CDR1 and CDR2 (germline): SGDLS, YYNGEE. There are 16 residues in the CDR3. Trimming shortened V by 0 bases and J by 4 bases, and 15 bases separated the two germline ends. CDR3 in amino acids: CASSVGPNRGADTQYF. The CDR3 coding sequence is TGTGCCAGCAGCGTAGGACCAAATCGTGGCGCAGATACGCAGTATTTT.

The gene calls are TRBV25-1 and TRBJ1-1; maybe TRBD1 (6 bases). CDR1 MGHDK and CDR2 SYGVNS come from the germline V gene. V lost 2 bases, J lost 11 bases, and 12 bases lay in between. The CDR3 sequence is 12 residues long. The CDR3 sequence: CASSEAGTFAFF. The CDR3 DNA reads as TGTGCCAGCAGTGAAGCCGGGACATTCGCTTTCTTT. Combining the CDR3 with reference TRBV25-1 and TRBJ1-1 gives the whole variable domain EADIYQTPRYLVIGTGKKITLECSQTMGHDKMYWYQQDPGMELHLIHYSYGVNSTEKGDLSSESTVSRIRTEHFPLTLESARPSHTSQYLCASSEAGTFAFFGQGTRLTVV.

V and J are TRBV5-1 and TRBJ1-1, with D unresolved. The CDR3 sequence is 14 residues long. V lost 7 bases to trimming and J lost 4 bases, with 17 bases between them. Germline V gives CDR1 SGHRS, CDR2 YFSETQ. The DNA of the CDR3 is TGCGCCAGCCCCTCTTGCCGGGAAATCACTGAAGCTTTCTTT. It specifies CASPSCREITEAFF.

The gene calls are TRBV13 and TRBJ1-4; tentatively, D is TRBD1 (6 bases). The germline CDR1 and CDR2 sequences are PRHDT and FYEKMQ (reference sequence). The V gene lost 3 bases and the J gene lost 1 base, with 9 bases spanning the gap. The CDR3 has 15 amino acids. The CDR3 reads CASSFRGRTNEKLFF. DNA of the CDR3: TGTGCCAGCAGCTTCCGGGGGCGAACTAATGAAAAACTGTTTTTT.

The chain recombines TRBV7-9 with TRBJ2-3; no clear D. The CDR3 has 15 residues. Trimming removed 4 bases from V and 5 bases from J, with 16 bases in between. Germline CDR1 is SEHNR and CDR2 is FQNEAQ (reference sequence). The CDR3, as DNA: TGTGCCAGCAGCTCCACTCGCGTCAGTGGAGATACGCAGTATTTT. Protein product: CASSSTRVSGDTQYF. The full variable domain, rest sourced from reference TRBV7-9 and TRBJ2-3, is DTGVSQNPRHKITKRGQNVTFRCDPISEHNRLYWYRQTLGQGPEFLTYFQNEAQLEKSRLLSDRFSAERPKGSFSTLEIQRTEQGDSAMYLCASSSTRVSGDTQYFGPGTRLTVL.

The CDR3 region has the DNA TGCGCCAGCAGTCAATCGCCCCGTCAGGCGGTCTACAATGAGCAGTTCTTC. Protein: CASSQSPRQAVYNEQFF. The chain links TRBV23-1 to TRBJ2-1; D is uncertain. TRBV23-1 is classed as an ORF, of uncertain function. The CDR3 has 17 amino acids. V was shortened by 0 bases and J by 3 bases, with 15 bases between the two germline ends.

The chain recombines TRBV25-1 with TRBJ1-1; the D gene is possibly TRBD1 (5 bases). Looked up from germline, CDR1 is MGHDK and CDR2 is SYGVNS. V lost 1 base and J 4 bases, leaving 13 bases between the germline ends. The CDR3 extends over 15 amino acids. The CDR3 DNA sequence: TGTGCCAGCAGTGAATCTTCCTGGGGCGGCACTGAAGCTTTCTTT. Amino acid sequence: CASSESSWGGTEAFF.

The rearrangement links TRBV28 to TRBJ2-3, with 7 bases identical to TRBD1. From germline, CDR1 is MDHEN and CDR2 SYDVKM. The CDR3 is 15 residues long. The junction had 15 bases not matched to a gene; V was cut back by 10 bases and J by 5 bases. CDR3 region: CATLGQVWGRDTQYF. Here the CDR3 DNA reads TGTGCCACACTCGGACAGGTCTGGGGTAGAGATACGCAGTATTTT. Together with reference TRBV28 and TRBJ2-3, the CDR3 gives the full variable domain: DVKVTQSSRYLVKRTGEKVFLECVQDMDHENMFWYRQDPGLGLRLIYFSYDVKMKEKGDIPEGYSVSREKKERFSLILESASTNQTSMYLCATLGQVWGRDTQYFGPGTRLTVL.

This clone appeared a few times. V is TRBV9 and J is TRBJ2-7; D not resolved. From germline, CDR1 is SGDLS and CDR2 YYNGEE. The V end was cut by 3 bases, the J end by 6 bases, with 7 bases between. This CDR3 region has 11 residues. The CDR3 loop is CASSGGGEQYF. The CDR3 bases are TGTGCCAGCAGCGGGGGTGGCGAGCAGTACTTC.

This chain uses TRBV5-1 with TRBJ2-5; the match to TRBD2 covers 13 bases. Germline CDR1 SGHRS, CDR2 YFSETQ. V lost 4 bases and J lost 3; bases outside the gene matches: 12. This CDR3 spans 18 amino acids. CDR3 residues: CASSPRTSGGLKEETQYF. CDR3 bases: TGCGCCAGCAGCCCCCGGACTAGCGGGGGACTAAAGGAAGAGACCCAGTACTTC. The whole variable domain, filled in from reference TRBV5-1 and TRBJ2-5, reads KAGVTQTPRYLIKTRGQQVTLSCSPISGHRSVSWYQQTPGQGLQFLFEYFSETQRNKGNFPGRFSGRQFSNSRSEMNVSTLELGDSALYLCASSPRTSGGLKEETQYFGPGTRLLVL.

This clone has only one observation. J is TRBJ1-1 and V is TRBV27; TRBD1 matches 11 bases. V shed 6 bases, J shed 4 bases, and the junction held 4 bases outside the gene matches. This CDR3 region has 14 residues. Germline-derived CDR1 and CDR2 are MNHEY and SMNVEV (reference sequence). CDR3 residues: CASRAGTGGTEAFF. DNA of the CDR3: TGTGCCAGCAGGGCCGGGACAGGGGGCACTGAAGCTTTCTTT.

The J gene is TRBJ2-3, the V gene TRBV5-8; 7 nucleotides line up with TRBD2. CDR1 and CDR2 from the germline V gene are SGHTS and YDEGEE. With V trimmed by 4 bases and J by 1 base, 6 bases remained unmatched. CDR3 length equals 15 residues. Written as DNA, the CDR3 is TGTGCCAGCAGCCCCTCGGGGAGGGGCACAGATACGCAGTATTTT. Protein product: CASSPSGRGTDTQYF.

The chain combines TRBV30 with TRBJ2-7; D is undetermined. The germline V gene encodes CDR1 GTSNPN and CDR2 SVGIG (reference sequence). The V and J ends lost 3 bases and 2 bases respectively, with 5 bases between them. The CDR3 is made up of 11 amino acids. The CDR3 bases are TGTGCCTGGAGGTCGGCCTACGAGCAGTACTTC. It specifies CAWRSAYEQYF.

This clone was seen only a few times. This chain uses TRBV28 with TRBJ2-7; 10 positions match TRBD2. The V gene end was trimmed by 5 bases and the J gene end by 5 bases; junction bases not matched to a gene: 6. The CDR3 totals 14 residues. Germline V CDR1 and CDR2: MDHEN, SYDVKM. This chain's CDR3 is CASSTGTSEDEQYF. Here the CDR3 DNA reads TGTGCCAGCAGTACCGGGACTAGCGAAGACGAGCAGTACTTC.

This clone was counted a few times. This CDR3 reads CASTREGFSGNTIYF. The CDR3 DNA sequence: TGTGCCAGCACTCGCGAGGGGTTTTCTGGAAACACCATATATTTT. The chain carries TRBV28 and TRBJ1-3; D perhaps matches TRBD1 (5 bases). Germline V CDR1 and CDR2: MDHEN, SYDVKM. V lost 7 bases to trimming and J lost 1 base, with 14 bases between them. This CDR3 has 15 amino acids.

This clone came up a few times. The chain combines TRBV23-1 with TRBJ2-3; maybe TRBD1 (5 bases). TRBV23-1 counts as an open reading frame of uncertain function. CDR3 size: 15 residues. V lost 2 bases to trimming and J lost 3 bases, with 12 bases between them. The CDR3 reads CASSQQGGLTDTQYF. The CDR3, as DNA: TGCGCCAGCAGTCAACAGGGTGGGCTAACAGATACGCAGTATTTT.

J is TRBJ1-5 and V is TRBV28; no reliable D call. Trimming took off 2 bases at V and 2 bases at J, with 10 bases between the two ends. The CDR3 covers 15 residues. The V gene's germline CDR1 is MDHEN and CDR2 SYDVKM. CDR3 amino acids: CASSLMGVGNQPQHF. The CDR3 nucleotides read TGTGCCAGCAGTTTAATGGGAGTGGGCAATCAGCCCCAGCATTTT.

The genes are TRBV9 and TRBJ1-1; D remains ambiguous. With 4 bases removed from V and 8 bases from J, the gap between germline ends came to 15 bases. Germline V lookup: CDR1 SGDLS, CDR2 YYNGEE. The CDR3 totals 13 residues. The CDR3 here is CASSSRQTGEAFF. The CDR3 nucleotides are TGTGCCAGCAGCTCGCGCCAGACGGGGGAAGCTTTCTTT.

The chain has TRBV29-1 and TRBJ2-7; 8 bases align to TRBD1. V shed 1 base and J 3 bases; nucleotides not matched to a gene: 5. CDR1 and CDR2 (germline): SQVTM, ANQGSEA. The CDR3 is 14 residues long. For the CDR3, the DNA is TGCAGCGTTGAAGCCTTTGGGACAGGCTACGAGCAGTACTTC. Its protein product is CSVEAFGTGYEQYF.

The rearrangement joins TRBV2 to TRBJ1-4; D ambiguous. The germline gives CDR1 SNHLY, CDR2 FYNNEI. Trimming took 6 bases from V and 6 from J, leaving 17 bases between them. The CDR3 is made up of 15 amino acids. The CDR3 region is CASRYVASRDEKLFF. The CDR3 DNA follows: TGTGCCAGCAGATACGTCGCTTCCCGTGATGAAAAACTGTTTTTT.